These 19 T cell receptor beta chains were sequenced from one sample in a study of OX40 agonist ivuxolimab in advanced cancers. The assay was immunoSEQ multiplex PCR, and TCRdb's table has in-frame clones only and misses some. The data contain 69,000 or so clones, about 84% of them seen just once; the ten biggest clones take up 5% to 6.5%. The source material was CD4+ or CD8+ T cells sorted from blood, sampled in a trial of the OX40 agonist ivuxolimab. These TCRs come from an adult with an advanced solid tumor such as melanoma, head and neck, liver or kidney cancer.

This clone was detected a few times. Other DNA sequences in the same sample also yield this CDR3. The gene calls are TRBV10-3 and TRBJ1-5; 9 bases align to TRBD1. Germline V gene lookup returns CDR1 ENHRY and CDR2 SYGVKD. Trimming at V came to 4 bases and at J to 5 bases, leaving 0 bases not matched to a gene. This CDR3 contains 13 residues. CDR3 loop: CAISGQGDQPQHF. CDR3 sequence (DNA): TGTGCCATCAGTGGACAGGGGGATCAGCCCCAGCATTTT.

This clone was detected once. The chain carries TRBV7-2 and TRBJ1-5, with 7 bases lining up with TRBD1. The trim removed 4 bases at V and 4 bases at J, leaving 10 bases unmatched. CDR1 is SGHTA, CDR2 FQGNSA, per germline. CDR3 length equals 16 residues. Here the CDR3 reads CASSSGQSRLNQPQHF. CDR3 coding DNA: TGTGCCAGCAGCTCGGGACAGTCGCGACTAAATCAGCCCCAGCATTTT.

The gene calls are TRBV29-1 and TRBJ2-7; 10 bases fit TRBD1. The V segment lost 4 bases and the J segment 4 bases; nucleotides outside the gene matches: 7. The germline V gene has CDR1 SQVTM and CDR2 ANQGSEA. The CDR3 totals 14 residues. For the CDR3, the DNA is TGCAGCGTTGTTTGGACAGGGGGGAAATACGAGCAGTACTTC. As protein: CSVVWTGGKYEQYF.

This clone is categorized as large. The chain combines TRBV7-6 with TRBJ1-5, with D unclear. The germline CDR1 and CDR2 sequences are SGHVS and FNYEAQ. The V and J ends lost 1 base and 5 bases respectively, with 6 bases between them. The CDR3 runs to 13 residues. This chain's CDR3 is CASSLEEDQPQHF. In nucleotides, the CDR3 is TGTGCCAGCAGCTTAGAGGAGGATCAGCCCCAGCATTTT.

The gene calls are TRBV5-8 and TRBJ2-7, with no clear D. V was pared by 0 bases and J by 5 bases, with 3 bases between. Germline-derived CDR1 and CDR2 are SGHTS and YDEGEE. The length of the CDR3 is 11 residues. Written as DNA, the CDR3 is TGTGCCAGCAGCTTGGGGGACGAGCAGTACTTC. It codes for CASSLGDEQYF.

The chain employs TRBV4-3 and TRBJ2-7, with 10 bases lining up with TRBD1. Trimming took 4 bases from V and 4 from J; bases not matched to a gene: 7. Germline CDR1 and CDR2: LGHNA and YSLEER. The CDR3 extends over 15 amino acids. CDR3 in amino acids: CASSRDGQGEYEQYF. CDR3 nucleotide sequence: TGCGCCAGCAGCCGAGACGGACAGGGGGAATACGAGCAGTACTTC.

The chain carries TRBV2 and TRBJ2-1, with D possibly being TRBD1 or TRBD2 (5 bases each). CDR1 is SNHLY and CDR2 is FYNNEI in the germline V gene. The CDR3 loop spans 14 amino acids. V was clipped by 7 bases and J by 3 bases, with 13 bases between them. The CDR3 DNA is TGTGCCAGCAATCCCGGGGCTGACTACAATGAGCAGTTCTTC. This translates into CASNPGADYNEQFF.

The rearrangement links TRBV6-5 to TRBJ1-1; no clear D gene. CDR1 and CDR2 (germline): MNHEY, SVGAGI. V lost 0 bases, J lost 8 bases, and 7 bases lay in between. This CDR3 is built from 12 residues. This chain's CDR3 is CASSYSGGEAFF. CDR3 nucleotides: TGTGCCAGCAGTTACTCAGGCGGAGAAGCTTTCTTT.

The V gene is TRBV4-2, the J gene TRBJ1-3; 9 nucleotides agree with TRBD1. J lost 4 bases, V lost 0 bases, and 7 bases had no gene match. The CDR3 covers 17 residues. Germline V gene lookup returns CDR1 LGHNA and CDR2 YNFKEQ. CDR3: CASSQDLTGGKGNTIYF. CDR3 coding DNA: TGTGCCAGCAGCCAAGATCTAACAGGGGGCAAGGGAAACACCATATATTTT.

This rearrangement joins TRBV5-5 to TRBJ1-3; D unresolved. V was trimmed by 2 bases and J by 0 bases, leaving 6 bases between them. Germline assignment: CDR1 SGHKS and CDR2 YYEKEE (reference sequence). This CDR3 is 14 amino acids long. This CDR3 is CASSFANSGNTIYF. CDR3 coding DNA: TGTGCCAGCAGCTTTGCCAACTCTGGAAACACCATATATTTT.

This chain joins TRBV7-6 and TRBJ2-3; D is undetermined. V lost 6 bases and J lost 2, with 12 bases in between. The germline V gene encodes CDR1 SGHVS and CDR2 FNYEAQ. The CDR3 covers 14 residues. CDR3: CASSKRTDTDTQYF. The CDR3 region has the DNA TGTGCCAGCAGTAAGAGGACGGACACAGATACGCAGTATTTT.

The CDR3 loop reads CASSLATGTEAFF. The CDR3 nucleotides are TGTGCCAGCAGCTTGGCGACAGGCACTGAAGCTTTCTTT. This sequence joins TRBV5-4 and TRBJ1-1, with D possibly TRBD1 on 6 matching bases. V was cut by 0 bases and J by 4 bases, with 7 bases left in between. This CDR3 is built from 13 residues. The germline CDR1 and CDR2 sequences are SGHNT and YYREEE (reference sequence).

The chain has TRBV10-3 and TRBJ1-6, with 8 bases matching TRBD1. Germline V gene sequence: CDR1 ENHRY, CDR2 SYGVKD. The CDR3 length is 16 residues. The V and J ends lost 3 bases and 9 bases, in that order; junction bases with no gene match: 10. In DNA, the CDR3 is TGTGCCATCAGTGACCATTCGACAGGGGCCGGTTCACCCCTCCACTTT. Protein sequence: CAISDHSTGAGSPLHF.

This sequence joins TRBV5-1 and TRBJ2-1, with D possibly TRBD2 on 6 matching bases. The germline V gene encodes CDR1 SGHRS and CDR2 YFSETQ. Trimming removed 3 bases at V and 5 bases at J, with 15 bases between. The CDR3 has 15 residues. The CDR3 DNA reads as TGCGCCAGCAGCTACTCCGGGACTGGCAACAATGAGCAGTTCTTC. Translation gives CASSYSGTGNNEQFF.

In this sample, this clone turned up a few times. V gene TRBV27 combines with J gene TRBJ2-3; no definite D call. The CDR3 extends over 15 amino acids. Germline CDR1 and CDR2: MNHEY and SMNVEV (reference sequence). Trimming left V 5 bases short and J 5 bases short, with 17 bases between. CDR3 sequence (DNA): TGTGCCAGCAGTCTCCGACAAACCTGGGGAGATACGCAGTATTTT. Translation gives CASSLRQTWGDTQYF.

CDR3 sequence: CASSQGPGLVSYNEQFF. CDR3 sequence (DNA): TGTGCCAGCAGCCAAGGGCCGGGACTAGTCTCGTACAATGAGCAGTTCTTC. The rearrangement joins TRBV4-2 to TRBJ2-1; 8 nucleotides agree with TRBD2. The CDR3 sequence is 17 residues long. V was pared by 1 base and J by 4 bases, with 9 bases of the junction left unmatched. CDR1 is LGHNA and CDR2 is YNFKEQ in the germline V gene.

The chain couples TRBV7-3 to TRBJ1-1; perhaps TRBD1 as D (5 bases). This CDR3 is built from 13 residues. Germline assignment: CDR1 SGHTA and CDR2 FQGTGA. The V end lost 5 bases, the J end lost 5 bases, and 12 bases lay between the germline ends. The CDR3 DNA sequence: TGTGCCAGCAGCCGGGACCACGGGACTGAAGCTTTCTTT. Translation: CASSRDHGTEAFF.

The chain links TRBV7-2 to TRBJ2-3; D remains ambiguous. There are 14 residues in the CDR3. Germline V gives CDR1 SGHTA, CDR2 FQGNSA. The V end lost 2 bases, the J end lost 0 bases, and 6 bases lay between the germline ends. This CDR3 is CASSLFSSTDTQYF. The CDR3 nucleotides are TGTGCCAGCAGCTTATTTTCCAGCACAGATACGCAGTATTTT. Drawing the rest from reference TRBV7-2 and TRBJ2-3, the complete variable domain is GAGVSQSPSNKVTEKGKDVELRCDPISGHTALYWYRQSLGQGLEFLIYFQGNSAPDKSGLPSDRFSAERTGGSVSTLTIQRTQQEDSAVYLCASSLFSSTDTQYFGPGTRLTVL.

This chain links TRBV7-6 with TRBJ1-2; D possibly corresponds to TRBD1 (5 bases). The V gene's germline CDR1 is SGHVS and CDR2 FNYEAQ. Trimming cost V 5 bases and J 4 bases, with 14 bases left between them. CDR3 length: 14 amino acids. This CDR3 is CASSPGPVGYGYTF. In DNA, the CDR3 is TGTGCCAGCAGCCCGGGACCAGTTGGCTATGGCTACACCTTC.